These 24 T cell receptor beta chains came from one sample sequenced in a study of cytomegalovirus exposure and HLA in healthy donors. Researchers ran the PCR with 60 Vbeta and 13 Jbeta primers. TCRdb's table, derived via immunoSEQ multiplex PCR, lists solely in-frame clones and lacks some. The sample yields some 200,000 clones, roughly 74% seen once. Sequencing was carried out using PBMCs. These receptors came from a female donor in good health and CMV-seronegative.

This rearrangement joins TRBV5-1 to TRBJ2-3; no reliable D call. Germline loops: CDR1 SGHRS, CDR2 YFSETQ. This CDR3 comprises 14 residues. Deletions cut 0 bases from V and 4 bases from J, with 9 bases between. CDR3 region: CASSLDPVPDTQYF. The CDR3 DNA reads as TGCGCCAGCAGCTTGGACCCAGTCCCAGATACGCAGTATTTT.

The CDR3 loop reads CASHYAGTTYEQYF. In DNA, the CDR3 is TGTGCCAGCCACTATGCCGGAACTACCTACGAGCAGTACTTC. The chain recombines TRBV6-1 with TRBJ2-7; no definite D call. This CDR3 is built from 14 residues. The V and J ends lost 8 bases and 2 bases respectively, with 16 bases between them. Germline V gives CDR1 MNHNS, CDR2 SASEGT.

The chain employs TRBV6-6 and TRBJ1-1; tentatively, D is TRBD1 (5 bases). Germline V gene sequence: CDR1 MNHNY, CDR2 SVGAGI (reference sequence). Trimming removed 2 bases from V and 0 bases from J, with 10 bases in between. This CDR3 is 15 amino acids long. The CDR3 nucleotides are TGTGCCAGCAGTTACCAAGACAGAATGAACACTGAAGCTTTCTTT. Translating it yields CASSYQDRMNTEAFF.

This sequence joins TRBV11-3 and TRBJ1-1; D unclear. Trimming removed 0 bases from V and 5 bases from J, with 7 bases in between. Germline CDR1 and CDR2: SGHNT and YENEEA. The CDR3 sequence is 13 residues long. CDR3 bases: TGTGCCAGCAGCTTAGATACGGGGACTGAAGCTTTCTTT. This sequence encodes CASSLDTGTEAFF.

This clone has only one observation. The chain couples TRBV5-6 to TRBJ2-1, with 8 positions matching TRBD2. Looked up from germline, CDR1 is SGHDT and CDR2 is YYEEEE. V was pared by 1 base and J by 10 bases, with 10 bases of the junction left unmatched. The CDR3 totals 15 residues. This CDR3 reads CASSLLGAGAGEQFF. CDR3 nucleotides: TGTGCCAGCAGCTTGTTAGGAGCGGGAGCTGGAGAGCAGTTCTTC.

The CDR3 is CASTLTGGGYGYTF. For the CDR3, the DNA is TGTGCCAGCACCCTAACTGGGGGGGGCTATGGCTACACCTTC. The genes are TRBV6-6 and TRBJ1-2, with a weak D call TRBD1 (5 bases). Germline lookup yields CDR1 MNHNY and CDR2 SVGAGI (reference sequence). The CDR3 is 14 residues long. V lost 7 bases to trimming and J lost 4 bases, with 16 bases between them.

The chain joins TRBV15 to TRBJ1-6; 8 bases map to TRBD1. V lost 3 bases and J lost 7; bases outside the gene matches: 5. The CDR3 covers 15 residues. Germline V gives CDR1 LNHNV, CDR2 YYDKDF (reference sequence). The CDR3 DNA follows: TGTGCCACCAGCAGTAAGGACAGGGCCAATTCACCCCTCCACTTT. Translation gives CATSSKDRANSPLHF.

This clone came up a few times. V is TRBV7-3 and J is TRBJ2-1; TRBD1 might be the D (6 bases). V was trimmed by 6 bases and J by 6 bases, leaving 15 bases between them. Germline CDR1 reads SGHTA; CDR2 reads FQGTGA. This CDR3 comprises 14 residues. The CDR3 region is CASSPQGSRNEQFF. CDR3 coding DNA: TGTGCCAGCAGTCCCCAGGGGAGTCGCAATGAGCAGTTCTTC.

The chain has TRBV6-1 and TRBJ1-2; 9 bases map to TRBD1. V dropped 4 bases and J dropped 1; count of bases not matched to a gene: 7. From germline, CDR1 is MNHNS and CDR2 SASEGT. The CDR3 extends over 16 amino acids. CDR3 residues: CASSGLGTGLNYGYTF. The DNA for the CDR3 is TGTGCCAGCAGTGGGCTCGGGACAGGGCTTAACTATGGCTACACCTTC.

The V gene is TRBV7-8, the J gene TRBJ2-1, with D perhaps matching TRBD1 (5 bases). CDR1 and CDR2 from the germline V gene are SGHVS and FQNEAQ. The V end was cut by 1 base, the J end by 5 bases, with 6 bases between. This CDR3 has 13 residues. Here the CDR3 reads CASSLGQNNEQFF. DNA for the CDR3: TGTGCCAGCAGCTTAGGACAGAACAATGAGCAGTTCTTC.

This chain uses TRBV5-4 with TRBJ2-6; 7 bases are shared with TRBD1. Losses at the gene ends were 3 bases for V and 2 bases for J; bases not matched to a gene: 8. This CDR3 region has 17 residues. CDR1 is SGHNT, CDR2 YYREEE, per germline (reference sequence). The CDR3 DNA follows: TGTGCCAGCAGCTCCAGAAATGACAGGGCTGGGGCCAACGTCCTGACTTTC. It specifies CASSSRNDRAGANVLTF.

This sequence joins TRBV5-1 and TRBJ2-2; the match to TRBD2 covers 9 bases. The CDR3 has 16 amino acids. Trimming at V came to 0 bases and at J to 5 bases, leaving 5 bases not matched to a gene. Looked up from germline, CDR1 is SGHRS and CDR2 is YFSETQ. CDR3 protein: CASSLALAGTTGELFF. CDR3 bases: TGCGCCAGCAGCTTGGCGCTAGCGGGGACTACCGGGGAGCTGTTTTTT.

The chain joins TRBV29-1 to TRBJ2-7; the match to TRBD1 covers 7 bases. Germline values: CDR1 SQVTM, CDR2 ANQGSEA. The J segment lost 6 bases and the V segment lost 1 base, leaving 12 bases of the junction unmatched. This CDR3 is built from 15 residues. The DNA for the CDR3 is TGCAGCGTTGAAGTTTCTTCAGGGGGTATGGGCGAGCAGTACTTC. Protein: CSVEVSSGGMGEQYF.

Only one count was recorded for this clone. The chain couples TRBV5-6 to TRBJ2-1; the D gene is possibly TRBD2 (5 bases). Trimming removed 3 bases from V and 3 bases from J, with 16 bases in between. Germline V gene sequence: CDR1 SGHDT, CDR2 YYEEEE. This CDR3 comprises 16 residues. CDR3 region: CASSSSFLARYNEQFF. The CDR3 DNA reads as TGTGCCAGCAGCTCGTCCTTTCTAGCTCGCTACAATGAGCAGTTCTTC.

The V and J genes are TRBV30 and TRBJ1-2; 8 positions match TRBD1. V trimming: 4 bases; J trimming: 3 bases; junction bases outside the gene matches: 7. Germline assignment: CDR1 GTSNPN and CDR2 SVGIG (reference sequence). This CDR3 has 14 residues. The CDR3 region has the DNA TGTGCCTGGACTCAGGGGGCGCGGGACTATGGCTACACCTTC. Amino acids: CAWTQGARDYGYTF. The variable domain in full, completed from reference TRBV30 and TRBJ1-2, reads SQTIHQWPATLVQPVGSPLSLECTVEGTSNPNLYWYRQAAGRGLQLLFYSVGIGQISSEVPQNLSASRPQDRQFILSSKKLLLSDSGFYLCAWTQGARDYGYTFGSGTRLTVV.

V is TRBV5-1 and J is TRBJ2-7; possible D gene TRBD2, 6 bases. V lost 2 bases, J lost 0 bases, and 12 bases lay in between. Looked up from germline, CDR1 is SGHRS and CDR2 is YFSETQ. CDR3 length: 15 residues. The CDR3 DNA follows: TGCGCCAGCAGCTTTCGCGGGGACCACTCCTACGAGCAGTACTTC. Protein product: CASSFRGDHSYEQYF. Full variable domain (missing parts from reference TRBV5-1 and TRBJ2-7): KAGVTQTPRYLIKTRGQQVTLSCSPISGHRSVSWYQQTPGQGLQFLFEYFSETQRNKGNFPGRFSGRQFSNSRSEMNVSTLELGDSALYLCASSFRGDHSYEQYFGPGTRLTVT.

This chain uses TRBV2 with TRBJ2-7; TRBD2 matches at 8 bases. The germline CDR1 and CDR2 sequences are SNHLY and FYNNEI. The CDR3 length is 14 residues. J was trimmed by 0 bases and V by 6 bases; bases with no gene match: 4. In nucleotides, the CDR3 is TGTGCCAGCAGGGGCGGGGGGCCCTCCTACGAGCAGTACTTC. It yields the protein CASRGGGPSYEQYF.

This chain joins TRBV5-4 and TRBJ2-7, with 7 bases lining up with TRBD1. The CDR3 is 15 amino acids. Germline assignment: CDR1 SGHNT and CDR2 YYREEE (reference sequence). The junction had 12 bases not matched to a gene; V was cut back by 4 bases and J by 5 bases. Here the CDR3 DNA reads TGTGCCAGCAGCCCGACCGGGACAGCTGTGCACGAGCAGTACTTC. As protein: CASSPTGTAVHEQYF.

CDR3 sequence (DNA): TGTGCCAGCACTTCATTCCCGGGACAGGGGGCGTCGGTAGATACGCAGTATTTT. Protein sequence: CASTSFPGQGASVDTQYF. This chain joins TRBV9 and TRBJ2-3, with 12 bases lining up with TRBD1. CDR1 and CDR2 from the germline V gene are SGDLS and YYNGEE. The CDR3 has 18 residues. V gave up 6 bases and J gave up 5 bases; unmatched junction bases: 16.

As for this clone: Mismatch with germline at one junction end may stem from a read error. The chain has TRBV7-9 and TRBJ2-1, with TRBD2 identical over 11 bases. The CDR3 spans 16 residues. Germline CDR1 SEHNR, CDR2 FQNEAQ (reference sequence). The CDR3 reads CSSSLSLAGGHNEQFF. CDR3 bases: TGTTCCAGCAGCTTATCCCTAGCGGGAGGTCACAATGAGCAGTTCTTC.

A single count supports this clone. The rearrangement uses TRBV6-1 and TRBJ1-2; D call uncertain. V was trimmed by 7 bases and J by 6 bases, leaving 9 bases between them. CDR3 length: 11 residues. Germline V gene sequence: CDR1 MNHNS, CDR2 SASEGT. The CDR3 DNA is TGTGCCAGCACCTACCTGGATGGCTACACCTTC. Translation: CASTYLDGYTF.

The chain uses TRBV6-5 and TRBJ2-7, with TRBD1 matching 7 bases. CDR1 and CDR2 from the germline V gene are MNHEY and SVGAGI. V lost 4 bases and J lost 9; bases outside the gene matches: 6. The CDR3 consists of 12 residues. The CDR3 DNA sequence: TGTGCCAGCAGTTCCGACAGGGCCGCGCAGTACTTC. Residues: CASSSDRAAQYF.

This chain joins TRBV5-4 and TRBJ2-1, with 9 nucleotides matching TRBD1. The germline V gene encodes CDR1 SGHNT and CDR2 YYREEE (reference sequence). The junction had 1 base not matched to a gene; V was cut back by 3 bases and J by 6 bases. CDR3 length: 13 amino acids. In nucleotides, the CDR3 is TGTGCCAGCAGCTCGGACAGGGGCAATGAGCAGTTCTTC. It translates to CASSSDRGNEQFF.

The V call is TRBV5-1, the J call TRBJ2-1, with TRBD1 as a possible D gene (5 bases). The CDR3 is 15 residues long. Between the trimmed V and J ends, which lost 0 bases and 0 bases, there was a span of 7 bases. Germline V gives CDR1 SGHRS, CDR2 YFSETQ. CDR3 bases: TGCGCCAGCAGCTTGGGACAGATCTCCTACAATGAGCAGTTCTTC. It is translated as CASSLGQISYNEQFF. Supplemented by reference TRBV5-1 and TRBJ2-1, the full variable domain reads KAGVTQTPRYLIKTRGQQVTLSCSPISGHRSVSWYQQTPGQGLQFLFEYFSETQRNKGNFPGRFSGRQFSNSRSEMNVSTLELGDSALYLCASSLGQISYNEQFFGPGTRLTVL.